This entry features one TCR beta chain sequence. Clones were read by immunoSEQ multiplex PCR, and TCRdb kept only the in-frame ones, dropping some. The data hold around 450,000 clones, with 87% observed a single time. These data belong to a study of blood T cell repertoires in COVID-19. CDR1 and CDR2 (germline): MNHNY, SVGAGI (reference sequence). V was pared by 7 bases and J by 8 bases, with 14 bases between. The CDR3 extends over 12 amino acids. Self-reported history from a screening survey and questionnaire set each donor's cohort. Resolution of symptoms, clearance, or two negative PCRs was present in recovered Cohort 3 donors.

The chain couples TRBV6-6 to TRBJ1-2; D is possibly TRBD1 (5 bases). The source of this sequence is a woman younger than 30 who had recovered from COVID-19. Sequenced sample: PBMCs or T cells enriched from blood (not recorded which). The CDR3 region has the DNA TGTGCCAGCAAGGCATCAGGGTACGGCTACACCTTC. Residues: CASKASGYGYTF.